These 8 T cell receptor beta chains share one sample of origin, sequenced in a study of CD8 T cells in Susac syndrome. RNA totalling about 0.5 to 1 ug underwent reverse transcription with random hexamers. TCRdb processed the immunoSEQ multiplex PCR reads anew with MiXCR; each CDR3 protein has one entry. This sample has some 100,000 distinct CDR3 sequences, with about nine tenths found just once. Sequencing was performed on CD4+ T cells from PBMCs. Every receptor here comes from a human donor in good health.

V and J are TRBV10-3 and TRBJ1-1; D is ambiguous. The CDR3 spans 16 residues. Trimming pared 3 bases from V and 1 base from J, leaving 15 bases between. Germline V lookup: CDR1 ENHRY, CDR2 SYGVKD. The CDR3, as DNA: TGTGCCATCAGTGACCGCCACCGCGGGCGGAACACTGAAGCTTTCTTT. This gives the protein CAISDRHRGRNTEAFF.

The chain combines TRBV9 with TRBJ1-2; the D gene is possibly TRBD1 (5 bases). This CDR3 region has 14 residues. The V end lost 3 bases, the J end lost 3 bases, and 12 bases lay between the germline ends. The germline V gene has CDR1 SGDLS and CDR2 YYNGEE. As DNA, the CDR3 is TGTGCCAGCAGCGGTACAGGTACCTACTATGGCTACACCTTC. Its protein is CASSGTGTYYGYTF.

This CDR3 reads CASSQSGSLTGELFF. The CDR3 DNA reads TGTGCCAGCAGCCAGAGCGGGAGCCTCACCGGGGAGCTGTTTTTT. This rearrangement joins TRBV11-2 to TRBJ2-2; 8 nucleotides match TRBD2. V lost 5 bases to trimming and J lost 4 bases; unmatched junction nucleotides: 6. The CDR3 has 15 residues. In germline, CDR1 is SGHAT, CDR2 FQNNGV.

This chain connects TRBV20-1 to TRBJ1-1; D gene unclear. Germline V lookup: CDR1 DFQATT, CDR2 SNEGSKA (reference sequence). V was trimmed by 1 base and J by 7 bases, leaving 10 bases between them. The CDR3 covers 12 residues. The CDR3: CSARVVGFEAFF. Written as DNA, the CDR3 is TGCAGTGCTAGAGTTGTAGGCTTTGAAGCTTTCTTT.

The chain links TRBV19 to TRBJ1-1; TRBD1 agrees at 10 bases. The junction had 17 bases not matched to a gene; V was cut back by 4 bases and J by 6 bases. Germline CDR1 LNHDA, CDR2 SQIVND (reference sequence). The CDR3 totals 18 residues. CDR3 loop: CASSTSPTGGLKPPEAFF. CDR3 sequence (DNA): TGTGCCAGTAGTACGTCACCGACAGGGGGCCTTAAGCCCCCTGAAGCTTTCTTT.

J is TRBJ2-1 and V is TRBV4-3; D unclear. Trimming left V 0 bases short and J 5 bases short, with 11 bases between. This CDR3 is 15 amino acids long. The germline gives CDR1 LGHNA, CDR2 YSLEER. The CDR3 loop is CASSQDGERNNEQFF. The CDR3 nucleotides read TGCGCCAGCAGCCAAGATGGGGAACGAAACAATGAGCAGTTCTTC.

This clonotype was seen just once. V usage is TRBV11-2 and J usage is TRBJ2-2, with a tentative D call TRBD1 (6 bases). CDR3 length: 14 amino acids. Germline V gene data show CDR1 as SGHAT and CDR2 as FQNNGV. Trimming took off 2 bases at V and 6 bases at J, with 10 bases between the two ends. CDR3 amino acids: CASSLLQGPGELFF. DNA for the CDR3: TGTGCCAGCAGCTTATTACAGGGACCCGGGGAGCTGTTTTTT.

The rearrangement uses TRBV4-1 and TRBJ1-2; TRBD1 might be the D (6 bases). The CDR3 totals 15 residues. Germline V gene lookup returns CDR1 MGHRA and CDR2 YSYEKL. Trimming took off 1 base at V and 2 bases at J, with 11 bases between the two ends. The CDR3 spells CASSQGDNTNYGYTF. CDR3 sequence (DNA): TGCGCCAGCAGCCAAGGGGACAATACAAACTATGGCTACACCTTC.